The clone carrying this TCR beta chain was seen repeatedly, ten times or more. Its antigen is undetermined. This entry comes from a study of CD8 T cells in ankylosing spondylitis. CDR3 size: 14 residues. The germline V gene encodes CDR1 MGHRA and CDR2 YSYEKL. Deletions cut 4 bases from V and 2 bases from J, with 9 bases between. TCRdb independently ran MiXCR on the 5' RACE reads; one entry per CDR3 protein. In the table there are 100,000 to 150,000 distinct CDR3 sequences, roughly 18% of which are singletons. General study points: Researchers report that disease-linked clones proved CD8+ and relatively rare in peripheral blood. Ankylosing spondylitis blood appeared to be characterized by a TCR beta motif of several highly homologous variants.

The sequenced material came from blood, either unsorted or a sorted T cell fraction (not recorded which). The V call is TRBV4-1, the J call TRBJ1-5; D gene unclear. This receptor was obtained from a male donor with ankylosing spondylitis. The CDR3 loop is CASSPNFGNQPQHF. The CDR3 DNA reads as TGCGCCAGCAGCCCGAACTTCGGCAATCAGCCCCAGCATTTT.